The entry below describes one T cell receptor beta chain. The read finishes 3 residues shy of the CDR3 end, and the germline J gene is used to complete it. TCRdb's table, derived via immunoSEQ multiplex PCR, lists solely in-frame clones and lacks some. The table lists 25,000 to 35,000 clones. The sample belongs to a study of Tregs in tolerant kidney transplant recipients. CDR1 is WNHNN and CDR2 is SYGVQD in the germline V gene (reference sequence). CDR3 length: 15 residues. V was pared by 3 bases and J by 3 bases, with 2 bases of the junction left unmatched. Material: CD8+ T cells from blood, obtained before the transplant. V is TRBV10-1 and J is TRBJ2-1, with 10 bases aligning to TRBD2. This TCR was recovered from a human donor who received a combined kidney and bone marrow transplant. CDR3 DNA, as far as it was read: TGCGCCAGCAGTGAACTAGCGGGGAGCTACAATGAG. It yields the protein CASSELAGSYNE. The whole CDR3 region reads CASSELAGSYNEQFF.